The rows below give T cell receptor beta chains drawn from one sample of a study of T cells after yellow fever vaccination. TCRdb itself ran the 5' RACE reads through MiXCR, one entry per CDR3 protein. The sample yields about 74,000 distinct CDR3 sequences, approximately 7% seen once. The material was CD8+ T cells sorted from PBMCs, obtained around 5 days after the first yellow fever vaccination. The receptor source for this set is a man younger than 30 who received the YFV17D yellow fever vaccine. Each CDR3 is given with its conserved first and last residue. A D gene is named only where the DNA matches it firmly. Not all rows give a size; the values are once, few, many and, for expanded clones, a class.

size,V,D,J,DNA,CDR3
many,TRBV10-3,TRBD1,TRBJ1-1,TGTGCCATCAGTGGACAGGGGGCAGGTACTGAAGCTTTCTTT,CAISGQGAGTEAFF
few,TRBV7-9,-,TRBJ2-5,TGTGCCAGTCGGGCGGGACGGGGAAACCAAGAGACCCAGTACTTC,CASRAGRGNQETQYF
-,TRBV4-3,-,TRBJ1-1,TGCGCCAGCAGCCAAGATCAGGGGCGACAGGTGCCTGAAGCTTTCTTT,CASSQDQGRQVPEAFF
many,TRBV20-1,-,TRBJ2-7,TGCAGTGCTACAAAGAGAGAGGGGGACGCCTACGAGCAGTACTTC,CSATKREGDAYEQYF
many,TRBV6-6,-,TRBJ1-1,TGTGCCAGCGGGGCAGGGGTGGGCACTGAAGCTTTCTTT,CASGAGVGTEAFF
-,TRBV5-1,TRBD1,TRBJ2-1,TGCGCCAGCAGCGAGGGGGCTACCTACAATGAGCAGTTCTTC,CASSEGATYNEQFF
-,TRBV4-3,-,TRBJ1-4,TGCGCCAGCAGCCAAGCTCGGTTGGAGCGTGAAAAACTGTTTTTT,CASSQARLEREKLFF
-,TRBV20-1,TRBD1,TRBJ2-7,TGCAGTGCTAGAGATTGGCAGGGGGCCACCTACGAGCAGTACTTC,CSARDWQGATYEQYF
few,TRBV24-1,-,TRBJ2-2,TGTGCCACCAGTGATTCTGACAGCTCCGGGGAGCTGTTTTTT,CATSDSDSSGELFF
-,TRBV29-1,-,TRBJ2-2,TGCAGCGTTGATTCAGGGTTACCCGGGGAGCTGTTTTTT,CSVDSGLPGELFF
-,TRBV5-1,-,TRBJ2-2,TGCGCCAGCAGCTACCAGAGGCAGACTCTTACCGGGGAGCTGTTTTTT,CASSYQRQTLTGELFF
many,TRBV7-9,-,TRBJ2-7,TGTGCCAGCAGCCCTCCGGGGCCTAGCTCCTACGAGCAGTACTTC,CASSPPGPSSYEQYF
-,TRBV7-9,-,TRBJ2-4,TGTGCCAGCAGCCTTGTGAGTCAAAACATTCAGTACTTC,CASSLVSQNIQYF
many,TRBV7-9,-,TRBJ2-3,TGTGCCAGCAGCAGCACCCTAGTGGATACGCAGTATTTT,CASSSTLVDTQYF
few,TRBV29-1,-,TRBJ2-1,TGCAGCGGAGGGGTTATAGGCGATGAGCAGTTCTTC,CSGGVIGDEQFF